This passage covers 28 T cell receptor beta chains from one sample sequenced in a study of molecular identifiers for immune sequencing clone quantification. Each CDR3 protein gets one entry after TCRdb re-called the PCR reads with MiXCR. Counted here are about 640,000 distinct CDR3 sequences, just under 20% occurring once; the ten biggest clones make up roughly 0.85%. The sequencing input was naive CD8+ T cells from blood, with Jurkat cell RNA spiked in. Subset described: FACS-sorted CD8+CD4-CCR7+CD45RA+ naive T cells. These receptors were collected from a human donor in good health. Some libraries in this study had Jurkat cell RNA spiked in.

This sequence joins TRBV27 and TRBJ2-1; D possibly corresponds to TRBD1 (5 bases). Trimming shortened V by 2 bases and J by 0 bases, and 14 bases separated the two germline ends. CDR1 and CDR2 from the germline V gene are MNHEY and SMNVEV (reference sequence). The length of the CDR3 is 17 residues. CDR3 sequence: CASSLRLGPLSYNEQFF. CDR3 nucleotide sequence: TGTGCCAGCAGTTTAAGGCTGGGGCCCCTCTCCTACAATGAGCAGTTCTTC.

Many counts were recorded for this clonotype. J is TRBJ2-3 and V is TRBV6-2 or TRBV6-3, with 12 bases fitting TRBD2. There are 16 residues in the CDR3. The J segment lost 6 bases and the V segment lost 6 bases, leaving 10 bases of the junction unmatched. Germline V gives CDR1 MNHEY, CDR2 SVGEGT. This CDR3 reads CASSMTSGGPRDTQYF. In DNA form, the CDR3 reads TGTGCCAGCAGCATGACTAGCGGGGGACCCCGGGATACGCAGTATTTT.

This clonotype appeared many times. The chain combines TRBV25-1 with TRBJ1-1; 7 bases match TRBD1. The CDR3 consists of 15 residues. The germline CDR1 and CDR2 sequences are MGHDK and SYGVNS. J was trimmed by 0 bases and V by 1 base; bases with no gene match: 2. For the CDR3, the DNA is TGTGCCAGCAGTGAATGGGACAGTTTGAACACTGAAGCTTTCTTT. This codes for CASSEWDSLNTEAFF.

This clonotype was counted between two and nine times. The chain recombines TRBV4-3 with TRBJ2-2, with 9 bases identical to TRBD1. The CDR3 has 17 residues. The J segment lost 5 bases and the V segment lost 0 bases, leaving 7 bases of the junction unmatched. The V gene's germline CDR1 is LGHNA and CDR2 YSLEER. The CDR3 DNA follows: TGCGCCAGCAGCCAAGATCTGGGACAGGGTCATACCGGGGAGCTGTTTTTT. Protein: CASSQDLGQGHTGELFF.

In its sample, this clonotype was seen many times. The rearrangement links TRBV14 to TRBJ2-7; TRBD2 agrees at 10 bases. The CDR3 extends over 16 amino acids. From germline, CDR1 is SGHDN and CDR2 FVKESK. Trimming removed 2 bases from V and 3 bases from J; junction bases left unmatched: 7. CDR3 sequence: CASSQSTSGIYYEQYF. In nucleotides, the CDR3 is TGTGCCAGCAGCCAAAGTACTAGCGGGATCTACTACGAGCAGTACTTC.

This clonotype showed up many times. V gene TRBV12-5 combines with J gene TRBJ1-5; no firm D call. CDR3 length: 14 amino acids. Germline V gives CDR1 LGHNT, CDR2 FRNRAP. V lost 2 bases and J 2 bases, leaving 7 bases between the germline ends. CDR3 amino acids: CASGLSPGNQPQHF. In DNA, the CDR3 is TGTGCTAGTGGTTTGTCTCCAGGCAATCAGCCCCAGCATTTT.

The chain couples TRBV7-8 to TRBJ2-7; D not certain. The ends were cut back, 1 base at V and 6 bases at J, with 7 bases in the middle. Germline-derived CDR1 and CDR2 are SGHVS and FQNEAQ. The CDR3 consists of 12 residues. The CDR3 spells CASSLDNPEQYF. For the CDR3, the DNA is TGTGCCAGCAGCTTAGATAACCCCGAGCAGTACTTC.

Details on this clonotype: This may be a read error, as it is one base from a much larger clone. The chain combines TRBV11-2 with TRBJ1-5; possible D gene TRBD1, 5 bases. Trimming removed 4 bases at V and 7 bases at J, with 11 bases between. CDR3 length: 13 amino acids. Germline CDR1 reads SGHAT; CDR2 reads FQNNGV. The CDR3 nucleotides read TGTGCCAGCAGCTGGGACGTTGGCCAGCCCCAGCATTTT. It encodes CASSWDVGQPQHF.

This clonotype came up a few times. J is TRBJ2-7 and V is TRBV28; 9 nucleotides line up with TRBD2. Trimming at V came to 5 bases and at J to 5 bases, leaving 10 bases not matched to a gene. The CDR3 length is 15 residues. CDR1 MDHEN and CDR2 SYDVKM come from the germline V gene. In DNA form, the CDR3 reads TGTGCCAGCAGTGTTGGGGCGGGAGGGCTCGACGAGCAGTACTTC. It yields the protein CASSVGAGGLDEQYF.

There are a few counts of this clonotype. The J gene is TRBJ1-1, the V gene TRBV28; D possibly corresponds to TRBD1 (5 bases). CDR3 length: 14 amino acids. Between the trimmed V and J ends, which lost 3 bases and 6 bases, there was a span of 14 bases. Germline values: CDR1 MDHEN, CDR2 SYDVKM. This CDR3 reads CASSFRGGLSEAFF. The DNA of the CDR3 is TGTGCCAGCAGTTTCCGGGGGGGTCTTTCTGAAGCTTTCTTT.

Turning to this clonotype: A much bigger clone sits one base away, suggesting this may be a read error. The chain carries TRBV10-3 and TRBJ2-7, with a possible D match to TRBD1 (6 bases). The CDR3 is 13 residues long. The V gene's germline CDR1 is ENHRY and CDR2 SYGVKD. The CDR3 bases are TGTGCCATCAGTTGGGACATTTACTACGAGCAGGACTTC. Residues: CAISWDIYYEQDF.

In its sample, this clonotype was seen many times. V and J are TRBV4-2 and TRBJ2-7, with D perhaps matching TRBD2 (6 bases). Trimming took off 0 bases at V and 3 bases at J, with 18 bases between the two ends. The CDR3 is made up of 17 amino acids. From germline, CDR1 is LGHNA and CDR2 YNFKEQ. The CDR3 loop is CASSQDPPWGTFYEQYF. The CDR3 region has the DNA TGTGCCAGCAGCCAAGATCCCCCATGGGGGACTTTCTACGAGCAGTACTTC.

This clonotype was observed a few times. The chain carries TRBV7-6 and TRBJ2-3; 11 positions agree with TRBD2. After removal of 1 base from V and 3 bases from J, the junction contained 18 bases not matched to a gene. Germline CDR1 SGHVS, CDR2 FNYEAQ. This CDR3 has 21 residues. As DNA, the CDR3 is TGTGCCAGCAGCTTAGATTATAGGGCTACGGAACTAGCGGGAGATACAGATACGCAGTATTTT. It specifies CASSLDYRATELAGDTDTQYF.

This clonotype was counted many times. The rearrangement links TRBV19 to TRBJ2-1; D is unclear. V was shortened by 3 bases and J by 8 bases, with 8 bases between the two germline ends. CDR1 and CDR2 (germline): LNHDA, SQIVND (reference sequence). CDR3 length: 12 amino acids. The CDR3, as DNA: TGTGCCAGTAGTATTGGTGGGGATGAGCAGTTCTTC. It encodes CASSIGGDEQFF. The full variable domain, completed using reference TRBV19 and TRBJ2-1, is DGGITQSPKYLFRKEGQNVTLSCEQNLNHDAMYWYRQDPGQGLRLIYYSQIVNDFQKGDIAEGYSVSREKKESFPLTVTSAQKNPTAFYLCASSIGGDEQFFGPGTRLTVL.

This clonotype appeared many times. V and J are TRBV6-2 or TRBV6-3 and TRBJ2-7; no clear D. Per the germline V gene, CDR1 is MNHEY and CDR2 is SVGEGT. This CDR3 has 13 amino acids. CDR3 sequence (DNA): TGTGCTATTACCCCCGGGTACTCCTACGAGCAGTACTTC. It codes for CAITPGYSYEQYF.

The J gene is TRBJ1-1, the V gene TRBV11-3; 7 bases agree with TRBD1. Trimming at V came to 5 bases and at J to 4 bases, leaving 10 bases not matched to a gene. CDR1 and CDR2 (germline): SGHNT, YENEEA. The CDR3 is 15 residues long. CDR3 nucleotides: TGTGCCAGCAGCAGACAGGACAGGACTGGCACTGAAGCTTTCTTT. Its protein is CASSRQDRTGTEAFF.

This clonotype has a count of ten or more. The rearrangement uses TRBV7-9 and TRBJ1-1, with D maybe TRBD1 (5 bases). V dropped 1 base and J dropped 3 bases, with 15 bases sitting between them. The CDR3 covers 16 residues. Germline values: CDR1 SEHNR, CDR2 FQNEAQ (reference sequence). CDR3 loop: CASSLEDTPLDTEAFF. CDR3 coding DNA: TGTGCCAGCAGCTTAGAGGACACCCCACTAGACACTGAAGCTTTCTTT.

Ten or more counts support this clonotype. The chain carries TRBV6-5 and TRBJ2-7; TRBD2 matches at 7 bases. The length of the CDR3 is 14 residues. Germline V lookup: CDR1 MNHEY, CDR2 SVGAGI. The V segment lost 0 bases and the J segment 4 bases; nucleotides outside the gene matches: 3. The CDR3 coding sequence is TGTGCCAGCAGTTACTCGGGGGGGGGTTACGAGCAGTACTTC. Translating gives CASSYSGGGYEQYF.

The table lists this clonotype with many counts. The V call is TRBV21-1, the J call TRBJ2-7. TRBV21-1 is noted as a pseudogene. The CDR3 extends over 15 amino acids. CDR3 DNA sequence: TGTGCCAGCAGCCCCATCCAGGGATGCACCTACGAGCAGTACTTC. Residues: CASSPIQGCTYEQYF.

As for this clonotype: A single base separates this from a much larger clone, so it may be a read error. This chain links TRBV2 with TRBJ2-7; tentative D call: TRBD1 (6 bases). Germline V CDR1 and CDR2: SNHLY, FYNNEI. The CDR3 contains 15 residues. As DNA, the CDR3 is TGTGCCAGCAGTCCCGGGAAGGGACACTCCTACGAGCAGTGCTTC. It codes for CASSPGKGHSYEQCF. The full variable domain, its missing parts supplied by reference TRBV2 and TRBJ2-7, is EPEVTQTPSHQVTQMGQEVILRCVPISNHLYFYWYRQILGQKVEFLVSFYNNEISEKSEIFDDQFSVERPDGSNFTLKIRSTKLEDSAMYFCASSPGKGHSYEQCFGPGTRLTVT.

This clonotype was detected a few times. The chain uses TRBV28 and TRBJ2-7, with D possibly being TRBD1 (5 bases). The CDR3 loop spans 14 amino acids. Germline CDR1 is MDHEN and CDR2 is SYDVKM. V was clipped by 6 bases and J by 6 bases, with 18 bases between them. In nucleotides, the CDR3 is TGTGCCAGCAGAGGTGTGGACAAAGGCGGCGAGCAGTACTTC. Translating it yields CASRGVDKGGEQYF.

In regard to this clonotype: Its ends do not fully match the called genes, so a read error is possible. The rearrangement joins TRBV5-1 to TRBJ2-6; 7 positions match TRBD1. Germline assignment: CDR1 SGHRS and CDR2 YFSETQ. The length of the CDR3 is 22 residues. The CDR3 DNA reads TGCGCCATCAGCTTTCCTTGGACAGGACGATCCACATCATACTCCGGGGCCAACGTCCTGACTTTC. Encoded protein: CAISFPWTGRSTSYSGANVLTF.

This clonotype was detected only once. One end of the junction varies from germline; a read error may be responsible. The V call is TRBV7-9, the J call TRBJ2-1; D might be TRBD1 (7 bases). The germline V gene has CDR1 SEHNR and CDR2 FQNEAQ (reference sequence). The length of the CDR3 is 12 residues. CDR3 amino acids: CASSRTPDRRAF. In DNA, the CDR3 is TGTGCCAGCAGCAGAACCCCGGACAGGAGGGCCTTC.

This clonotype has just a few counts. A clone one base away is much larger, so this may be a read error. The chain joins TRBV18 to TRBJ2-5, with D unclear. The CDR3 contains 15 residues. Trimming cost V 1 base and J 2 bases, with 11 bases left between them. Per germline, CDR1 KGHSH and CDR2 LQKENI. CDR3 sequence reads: CASSPLGTGQETQYF. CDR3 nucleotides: TGTGCCAGCTCACCACTAGGCACTGGTCAAGAGACCCAGTACTTC.

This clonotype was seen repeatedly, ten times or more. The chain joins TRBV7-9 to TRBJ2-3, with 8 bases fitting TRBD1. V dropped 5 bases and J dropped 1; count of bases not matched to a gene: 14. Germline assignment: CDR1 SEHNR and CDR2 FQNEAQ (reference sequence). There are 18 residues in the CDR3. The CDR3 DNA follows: TGTGCCAGCAGCGCCGTCCCGGGACAGGTCCCGCGCACAGATACGCAGTATTTT. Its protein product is CASSAVPGQVPRTDTQYF. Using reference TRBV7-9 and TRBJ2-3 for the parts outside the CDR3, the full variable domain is DTGVSQNPRHKITKRGQNVTFRCDPISEHNRLYWYRQTLGQGPEFLTYFQNEAQLEKSRLLSDRFSAERPKGSFSTLEIQRTEQGDSAMYLCASSAVPGQVPRTDTQYFGPGTRLTVL.

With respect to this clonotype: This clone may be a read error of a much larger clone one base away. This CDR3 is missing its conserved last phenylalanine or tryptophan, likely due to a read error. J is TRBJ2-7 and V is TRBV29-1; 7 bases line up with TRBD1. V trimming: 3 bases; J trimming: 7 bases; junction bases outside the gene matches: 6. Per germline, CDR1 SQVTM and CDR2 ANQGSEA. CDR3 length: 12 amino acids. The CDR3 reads CSVEGRQGEQYL. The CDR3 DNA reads TGCAGCGTTGAGGGGAGACAGGGTGAGCAGTACCTC.

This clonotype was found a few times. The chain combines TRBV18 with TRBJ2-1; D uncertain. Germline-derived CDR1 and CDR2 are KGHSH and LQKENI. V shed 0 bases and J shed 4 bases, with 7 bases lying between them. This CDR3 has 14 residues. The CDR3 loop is CASSPPWRYNEQFF. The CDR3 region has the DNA TGTGCCAGCTCACCACCCTGGCGGTACAATGAGCAGTTCTTC. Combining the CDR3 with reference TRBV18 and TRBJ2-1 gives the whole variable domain NAGVMQNPRHLVRRRGQEARLRCSPMKGHSHVYWYRQLPEEGLKFMVYLQKENIIDESGMPKERFSAEFPKEGPSILRIQQVVRGDSAAYFCASSPPWRYNEQFFGPGTRLTVL.

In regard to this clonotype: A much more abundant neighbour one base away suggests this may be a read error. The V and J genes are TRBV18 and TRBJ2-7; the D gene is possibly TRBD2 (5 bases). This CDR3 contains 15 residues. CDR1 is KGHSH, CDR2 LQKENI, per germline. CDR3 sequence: CASSTEGATYYEQCF. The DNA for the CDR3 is TGTGCCAGCTCGACCGAGGGAGCGACCTACTACGAGCAGTGCTTC. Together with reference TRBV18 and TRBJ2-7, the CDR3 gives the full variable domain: NAGVMQNPRHLVRRRGQEARLRCSPMKGHSHVYWYRQLPEEGLKFMVYLQKENIIDESGMPKERFSAEFPKEGPSILRIQQVVRGDSAAYFCASSTEGATYYEQCFGPGTRLTVT.